This TCR beta chain was identified during a study of cytomegalovirus exposure and HLA in healthy donors. The PCR employed 60 Vbeta primers together with 13 Jbeta primers. Using immunoSEQ multiplex PCR, the repertoire was profiled, and TCRdb retains in-frame clones only, with some absent. The sample consists of roughly 130,000 clones, about three quarters of them appearing once. Per the germline V gene, CDR1 is SEHNR and CDR2 is FQNEAQ (reference sequence). The CDR3 totals 15 residues. Study results and limitations: There were a few CMV-associated chains whose specificity for CMV antigens was confirmed in vitro. A few V segments could not be told apart, such as TRBV6-2 and TRBV6-3, and were left out. Later work showed greater clonal expansion in HLA-associated TCR beta chains than in equally common others.

Regarding this clone: Its specificity is unknown. One end of the junction is discordant with germline, which a read error may explain.

Sequenced sample: PBMCs. The TCR comes from a man between 35 and 55 years old in good health and CMV-seronegative. The gene calls are TRBV7-9 and TRBJ2-5, with 10 bases that match TRBD1. CDR3: CSSSPTGTGDETQYF. The CDR3 bases are TGTTCCAGCAGCCCCACCGGGACAGGGGATGAGACCCAGTACTTC.